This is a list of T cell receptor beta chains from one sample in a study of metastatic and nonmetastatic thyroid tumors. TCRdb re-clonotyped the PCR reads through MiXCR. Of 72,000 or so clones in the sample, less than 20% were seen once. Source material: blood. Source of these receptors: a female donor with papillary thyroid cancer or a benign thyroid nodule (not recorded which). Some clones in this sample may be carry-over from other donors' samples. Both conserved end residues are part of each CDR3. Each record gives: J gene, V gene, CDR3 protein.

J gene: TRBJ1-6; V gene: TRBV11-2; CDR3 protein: CASSHRDGLRNSPLHF
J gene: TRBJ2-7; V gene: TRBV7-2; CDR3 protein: CASSLGAGVGYEQYF
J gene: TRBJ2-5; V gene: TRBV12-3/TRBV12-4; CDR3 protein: CASATREETQYF
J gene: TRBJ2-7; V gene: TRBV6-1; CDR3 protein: CASSDWTSGRYEQYF
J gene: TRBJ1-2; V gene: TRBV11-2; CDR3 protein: CASSLGGYGYTF
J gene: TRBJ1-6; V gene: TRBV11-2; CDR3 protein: CASSLNPGGPSLHF
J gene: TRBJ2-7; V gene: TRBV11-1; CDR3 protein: CASSLGVTSGMDEQYF
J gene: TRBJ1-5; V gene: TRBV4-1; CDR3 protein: CASSQEGPVRQPQHF
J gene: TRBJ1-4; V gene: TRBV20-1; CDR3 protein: CSAPTGTGEKLFF
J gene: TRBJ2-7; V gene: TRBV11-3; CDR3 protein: CASSPGQGVEQYF
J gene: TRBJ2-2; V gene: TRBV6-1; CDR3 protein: CASIWGGRPTGELFF
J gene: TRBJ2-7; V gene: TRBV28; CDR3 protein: CASRVLPGTGIYEQYF
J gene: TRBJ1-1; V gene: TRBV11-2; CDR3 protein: CASREYTEAFF
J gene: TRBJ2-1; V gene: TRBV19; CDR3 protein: CASSQGEGADMEFF
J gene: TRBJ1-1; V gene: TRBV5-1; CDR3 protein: CASSLGRDSEAFF
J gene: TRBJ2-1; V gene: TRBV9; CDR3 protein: CASSAWTSPNSYNEQFF
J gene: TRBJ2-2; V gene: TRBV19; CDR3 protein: CASSIGSAFVTGELFF
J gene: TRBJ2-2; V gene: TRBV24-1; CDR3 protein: CATSDSPSPGELFF
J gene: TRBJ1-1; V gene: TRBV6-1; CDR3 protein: CASIGTAGATEAFF
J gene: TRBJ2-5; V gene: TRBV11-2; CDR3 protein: CASSLGRLAFRETQYF
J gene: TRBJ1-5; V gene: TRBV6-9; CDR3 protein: CASSYGGARPQHF
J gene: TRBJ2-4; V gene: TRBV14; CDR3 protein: CASSQIGSSSAKNIQYF
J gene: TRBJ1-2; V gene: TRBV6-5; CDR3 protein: CASSYGGNYGYTF
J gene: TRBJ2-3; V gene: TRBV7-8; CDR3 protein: CASSSSIAGGARDTQYF
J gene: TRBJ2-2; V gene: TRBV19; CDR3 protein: CVRRGKNTGELFF
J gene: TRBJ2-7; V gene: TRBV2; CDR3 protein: CASSWDTTYEQYF
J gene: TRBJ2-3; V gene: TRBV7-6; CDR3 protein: CASSLSWTGGRDTQYF
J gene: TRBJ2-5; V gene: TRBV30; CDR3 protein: CAWSELALLETQYF
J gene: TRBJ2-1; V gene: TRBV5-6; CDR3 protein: CASNEQGAFDNEQFF
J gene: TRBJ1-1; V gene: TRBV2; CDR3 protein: CASSEAWVTATEAFF
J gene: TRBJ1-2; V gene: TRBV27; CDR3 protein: CASSLSGPNYGYTF
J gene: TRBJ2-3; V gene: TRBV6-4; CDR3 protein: CASSFDGVDTQYF
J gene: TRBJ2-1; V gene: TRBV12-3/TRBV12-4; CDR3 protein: CASSLISGRHNEQFF
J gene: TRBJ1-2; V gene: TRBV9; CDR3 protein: CASSVTGESGYTF
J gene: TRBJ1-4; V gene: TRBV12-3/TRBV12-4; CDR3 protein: CASSFSGKKGIEKLFF
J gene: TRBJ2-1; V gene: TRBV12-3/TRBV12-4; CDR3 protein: CASSLGLRNEQFF
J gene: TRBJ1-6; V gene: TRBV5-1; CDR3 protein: CASSLLHHHNSPLHF
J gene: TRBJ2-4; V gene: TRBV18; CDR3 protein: CASSPRDTVAKNIQYF
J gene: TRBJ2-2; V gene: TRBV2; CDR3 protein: CASSKTGGLEAAGELFF